A selection of T cell receptor beta chains follows, all from one sample in a study of blood T cell repertoires in COVID-19. TCRdb's copy holds only in-frame clones and misses some; the assay was immunoSEQ multiplex PCR. Here the sample spans 450,000 to 500,000 clones, roughly 85% being singletons. The sequenced material came from peripheral blood. These receptors originate from a human donor in a cohort sampled during active COVID-19. Each CDR3 is given with its conserved first and last residue. D genes are given only for firm matches. Clone size is stated in some rows and not others, as once, few, many or a class when expanded.

v_gene: TRBV27
d_gene: TRBD1
abundance: .
j_gene: TRBJ2-1
CDR3aa: CASSLGGRGQGMHEQFF
CDR3nt: TGTGCCAGCAGTTTAGGGGGAAGGGGACAGGGTATGCATGAGCAGTTCTTC

v_gene: TRBV28
d_gene: TRBD1
abundance: .
j_gene: TRBJ1-2
CDR3aa: CASSPQGGYGYTF
CDR3nt: TGTGCCAGCAGCCCACAGGGGGGTTATGGCTACACCTTC

v_gene: TRBV11-2
d_gene: TRBD2
abundance: once
j_gene: TRBJ2-7
CDR3aa: CASRYISGRGQQYF
CDR3nt: TGTGCCAGCAGATATATCTCGGGGAGGGGACAGCAGTACTTC

v_gene: TRBV19
d_gene: .
abundance: .
j_gene: TRBJ2-1
CDR3aa: CASSSTLSYNEQFF
CDR3nt: TGTGCCAGTAGTAGTACTCTGTCATACAATGAGCAGTTCTTC

v_gene: TRBV6-2/TRBV6-3
d_gene: .
abundance: .
j_gene: TRBJ1-5
CDR3aa: CASSRGSDSWSNQPQHF
CDR3nt: TGTGCCAGCAGTAGGGGTTCGGACAGTTGGAGCAATCAGCCCCAGCATTTT

v_gene: TRBV5-6
d_gene: .
abundance: once
j_gene: TRBJ1-2
CDR3aa: CASSLEEGRANYGYTF
CDR3nt: TGTGCCAGCAGCTTGGAAGAGGGTAGAGCTAACTATGGCTACACCTTC

v_gene: TRBV4-2
d_gene: TRBD2
abundance: few
j_gene: TRBJ2-1
CDR3aa: CASSQDKGLAGRGNEQFF
CDR3nt: TGTGCCAGCAGCCAAGATAAAGGCCTAGCGGGACGTGGCAATGAGCAGTTCTTC

v_gene: TRBV28
d_gene: .
abundance: .
j_gene: TRBJ1-1
CDR3aa: CASSLRRENTEAFF
CDR3nt: TGTGCCAGCAGTCTACGACGGGAGAACACTGAAGCTTTCTTT

v_gene: TRBV7-2
d_gene: .
abundance: .
j_gene: TRBJ2-1
CDR3aa: CASSSTGVTNNEQFF
CDR3nt: TGTGCCAGCAGCTCGACCGGGGTAACGAACAATGAGCAGTTCTTC

v_gene: TRBV24-1
d_gene: TRBD1
abundance: .
j_gene: TRBJ1-1
CDR3aa: CATSDIDRGYTEAFF
CDR3nt: TGTGCCACCAGTGATATCGACAGGGGATACACTGAAGCTTTCTTT

v_gene: TRBV18
d_gene: .
abundance: .
j_gene: TRBJ1-4
CDR3aa: CASSGTSTPTNEKLFF
CDR3nt: TGTGCCAGCTCAGGGACAAGTACCCCAACTAATGAAAAACTGTTTTTT

v_gene: TRBV7-2
d_gene: TRBD1
abundance: .
j_gene: TRBJ1-2
CDR3aa: CASSPRRQGNGYTF
CDR3nt: TGTGCCAGCAGCCCCCGGCGACAGGGCAATGGCTACACCTTC

v_gene: TRBV20-1
d_gene: TRBD2
abundance: .
j_gene: TRBJ2-3
CDR3aa: CSASLAGGPLGSTDTQYF
CDR3nt: TGCAGTGCTAGTCTCGCGGGAGGGCCTCTGGGGAGCACAGATACGCAGTATTTT

v_gene: TRBV11-2
d_gene: TRBD2
abundance: .
j_gene: TRBJ2-1
CDR3aa: CASSLAGVWNEQFF
CDR3nt: TGTGCCAGCAGCCTAGCGGGAGTCTGGAATGAGCAGTTCTTC

v_gene: TRBV6-6
d_gene: TRBD1
abundance: .
j_gene: TRBJ2-7
CDR3aa: CASSNERTGGATQYF
CDR3nt: TGTGCCAGCAGCAACGAGAGGACAGGGGGCGCAACGCAGTACTTC

v_gene: TRBV28
d_gene: TRBD1
abundance: many
j_gene: TRBJ1-6
CDR3aa: CASSLGQDNSPLHF
CDR3nt: TGTGCCAGCAGTTTAGGACAGGATAATTCACCCCTCCACTTT

v_gene: TRBV28
d_gene: .
abundance: .
j_gene: TRBJ2-7
CDR3aa: CASSLLPRTSYEQYF
CDR3nt: TGTGCCAGCAGTTTATTACCCCGGACATCCTACGAGCAGTACTTC

v_gene: TRBV9
d_gene: .
abundance: .
j_gene: TRBJ2-3
CDR3aa: CASSVERSTDTQYF
CDR3nt: TGTGCCAGCAGCGTCGAGCGGAGCACAGATACGCAGTATTTT

v_gene: TRBV4-1
d_gene: .
abundance: .
j_gene: TRBJ2-7
CDR3aa: CASSQDHSVSGRRYEQYF
CDR3nt: TGCGCCAGCAGCCAAGATCATAGTGTTAGCGGAAGGAGGTACGAGCAGTACTTC

v_gene: TRBV6-2/TRBV6-3
d_gene: TRBD2
abundance: .
j_gene: TRBJ2-1
CDR3aa: CASSSSGAPTYNEQFF
CDR3nt: TGTGCCAGCAGTTCGAGCGGGGCTCCCACCTACAATGAGCAGTTCTTC

v_gene: TRBV5-6
d_gene: .
abundance: few
j_gene: TRBJ1-2
CDR3aa: CASSRGGHSYGYTF
CDR3nt: TGTGCCAGCAGCCGCGGAGGGCACAGCTATGGCTACACCTTC

v_gene: TRBV12-5
d_gene: TRBD1
abundance: once
j_gene: TRBJ1-2
CDR3aa: CASGTDRDLYGYTF
CDR3nt: TGTGCTAGTGGTACCGACAGGGACCTTTATGGCTACACCTTC

v_gene: TRBV7-8
d_gene: TRBD1
abundance: .
j_gene: TRBJ2-5
CDR3aa: CASSQRDRVQETQYF
CDR3nt: TGTGCCAGCAGCCAGAGAGACAGGGTACAAGAGACCCAGTACTTC